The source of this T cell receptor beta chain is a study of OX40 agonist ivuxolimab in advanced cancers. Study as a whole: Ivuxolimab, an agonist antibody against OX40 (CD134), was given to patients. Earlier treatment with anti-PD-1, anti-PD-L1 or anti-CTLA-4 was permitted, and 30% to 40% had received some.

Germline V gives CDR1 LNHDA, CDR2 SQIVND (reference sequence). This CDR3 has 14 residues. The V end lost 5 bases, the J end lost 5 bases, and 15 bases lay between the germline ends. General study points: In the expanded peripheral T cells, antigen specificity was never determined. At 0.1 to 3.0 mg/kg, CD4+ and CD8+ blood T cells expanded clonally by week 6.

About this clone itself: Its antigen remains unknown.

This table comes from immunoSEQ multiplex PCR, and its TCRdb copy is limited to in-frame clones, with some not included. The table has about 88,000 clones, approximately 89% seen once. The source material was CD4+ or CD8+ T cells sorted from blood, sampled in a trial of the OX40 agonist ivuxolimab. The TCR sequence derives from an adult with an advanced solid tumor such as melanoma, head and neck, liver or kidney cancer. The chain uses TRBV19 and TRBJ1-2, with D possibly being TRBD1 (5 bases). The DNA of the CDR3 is TGTGCCAGTAGTCCTGAGATGAGGGGTTATGGCTACACCTTC. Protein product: CASSPEMRGYGYTF. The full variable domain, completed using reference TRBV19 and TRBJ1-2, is DGGITQSPKYLFRKEGQNVTLSCEQNLNHDAMYWYRQDPGQGLRLIYYSQIVNDFQKGDIAEGYSVSREKKESFPLTVTSAQKNPTAFYLCASSPEMRGYGYTFGSGTRLTVV.